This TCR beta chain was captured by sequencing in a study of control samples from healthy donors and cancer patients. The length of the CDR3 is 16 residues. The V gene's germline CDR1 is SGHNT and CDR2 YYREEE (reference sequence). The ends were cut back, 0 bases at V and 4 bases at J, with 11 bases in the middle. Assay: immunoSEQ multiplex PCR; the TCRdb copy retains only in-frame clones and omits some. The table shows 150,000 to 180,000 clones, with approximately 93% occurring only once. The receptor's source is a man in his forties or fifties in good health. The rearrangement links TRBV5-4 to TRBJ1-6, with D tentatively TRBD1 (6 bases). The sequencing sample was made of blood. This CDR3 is CASSLGPQGYNSPLHF. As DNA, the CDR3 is TGTGCCAGCAGCTTGGGGCCCCAGGGGTATAATTCACCCCTCCACTTT.